This TCR beta chain was recorded in a study of CD8 T cells in ankylosing spondylitis (dated 2017 in TCRdb). Turning to the overall study: T cell receptor beta repertoires were profiled in healthy donors and ankylosing spondylitis patients so that disease-linked TCR variants could be found. The whole study cohort included some 100 healthy donors and 25 ankylosing spondylitis patients. Peripheral blood was sampled, and synovial fluid was additionally collected from ankylosing spondylitis patients.

Study-wide conclusions, independent of this receptor: The disease-linked clones had a CD8+ phenotype and were found at relatively low frequencies in peripheral blood. The disease-linked clones were reported as significantly enriched in matched synovial fluid samples from ankylosing spondylitis patients. Blood from ankylosing spondylitis patients appeared to be characterized by a TCR beta motif composed of eight highly homologous amino acid variants. Some of the motif variants had been reported before in the synovial fluid and blood of reactive arthritis patients, a finding that suggests common disease-initiation mechanisms.

This clonotype was seen many times. The specificity of this receptor is unknown. No base-level quality is on record; no much larger clone is a single base apart. From the germline V gene, CDR1 is SQVTM and CDR2 is ANQGSEA. The V end loses 4 bases and the J end loses 7 bases, and a stretch of 17 bases separates them. The CDR3 has 14 amino acids, counting the end cysteine and phenylalanine. Only CDR3 DNA remains: 42 bases, in frame from the first base. The reads were generated on an Illumina HiSeq 2500. TCR beta libraries were prepared by quantitative 5'-RACE with molecular barcodes. In the authors' own workflow: A new computational method based on a probabilistic model of VDJ rearrangement was used to identify disease-linked TCR variants. TCRdb itself trimmed the public reads at Q25 with fastp, ran MiXCR and retained productive beta chains. Every distinct CDR3 protein forms one entry, paired with its most common genes and DNA. The V and J calls shown here were made by TCRdb, not taken from the authors' results. The sample profile shows about 90,000 distinct CDR3 sequences; roughly 10% of them were found once. About a third of the sample lies in the top ten.

The sequenced sample consisted of blood, either unsorted or a sorted T cell fraction (not recorded which). The rearranged segments are TRBV29-1 and TRBJ2-1; the D assignment is uncertain and may be TRBD1 or TRBD2, with 5 bases supporting each. The sequence derives from a male donor with ankylosing spondylitis. The DNA reads TGCAGCGTTGGAACGGGGCTAACGGGGAATGAGCAGTTCTTC. This translates into CSVGTGLTGNEQFF.